The clone carrying this TCR beta chain came up once. The record originates from a study of blood T cell repertoires in COVID-19. Sequencing used immunoSEQ multiplex PCR; TCRdb keeps in-frame clones, though not all of them. The sample gives about 330,000 clones, about nine tenths of which show up once; approximately 9.9% is in the top ten. CDR1 and CDR2 from the germline V gene are SGDLS and YYNGEE. V lost 0 bases, J lost 7 bases, and 13 bases stayed unmatched. This CDR3 comprises 18 residues. The source material was peripheral blood. V and J are TRBV9 and TRBJ1-2; 12 nucleotides line up with TRBD1. The sequence derives from a man aged 30 to 39 with COVID-19, enrolled during active disease. Here the CDR3 DNA reads TGTGCCAGCAGCGTAGCGGGGACAGGGGGCACAACGAGGGGTGGCTACACCTTC. Amino acid sequence: CASSVAGTGGTTRGGYTF.